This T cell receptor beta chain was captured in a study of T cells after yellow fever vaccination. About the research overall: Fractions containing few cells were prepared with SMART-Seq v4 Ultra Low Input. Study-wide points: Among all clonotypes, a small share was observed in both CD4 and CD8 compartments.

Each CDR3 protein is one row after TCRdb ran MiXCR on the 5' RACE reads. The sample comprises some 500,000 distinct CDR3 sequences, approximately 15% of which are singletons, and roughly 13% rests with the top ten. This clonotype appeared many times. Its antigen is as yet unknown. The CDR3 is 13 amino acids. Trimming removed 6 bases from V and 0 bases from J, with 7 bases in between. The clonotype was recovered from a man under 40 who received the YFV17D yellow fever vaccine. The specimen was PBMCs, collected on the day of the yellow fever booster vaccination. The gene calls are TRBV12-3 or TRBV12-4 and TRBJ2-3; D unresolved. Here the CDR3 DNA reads TGTGCCAGCAGGCCCGACAGCACAGATACGCAGTATTTT. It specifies CASRPDSTDTQYF.